The 20 T cell receptor beta chains listed next were all sequenced from one sample in a study of control samples from healthy donors and cancer patients. Sequencing used immunoSEQ multiplex PCR; TCRdb keeps in-frame clones, though not all of them. The sample contains under 150,000 clones, around 90% of which appear only once. The sequenced sample consisted of blood. Every receptor here comes from a man in his thirties or forties in good health.

The gene calls are TRBV4-1 and TRBJ2-7; 8 bases fit TRBD1. The CDR3 sequence is 15 residues long. The germline V gene has CDR1 MGHRA and CDR2 YSYEKL. V gave up 4 bases and J gave up 7 bases; unmatched junction bases: 12. CDR3 DNA: TGCGCCAGCAGCCCACCTCGGGCAGGGGGCCGGGAGCAGTACTTC. Its translation is CASSPPRAGGREQYF.

This sequence joins TRBV19 and TRBJ1-5; 10 nucleotides line up with TRBD1. Losses at the gene ends were 4 bases for V and 5 bases for J; bases not matched to a gene: 2. The CDR3 consists of 14 residues. Germline CDR1 LNHDA, CDR2 SQIVND (reference sequence). CDR3 protein: CASSRDRGYQPQHF. The CDR3 DNA is TGTGCCAGTAGTAGGGACAGGGGTTATCAGCCCCAGCATTTT.

The genes are TRBV30 and TRBJ2-3; 7 bases align to TRBD2. Trimming removed 3 bases from V and 1 base from J; junction bases left unmatched: 19. Germline lookup yields CDR1 GTSNPN and CDR2 SVGIG (reference sequence). The length of the CDR3 is 19 residues. CDR3 region: CAWSPGRLAGGRRTDTQYF. The CDR3 nucleotides read TGTGCCTGGAGCCCTGGTCGTTTAGCGGGCGGAAGACGCACAGATACGCAGTATTTT.

The chain carries TRBV7-8 and TRBJ2-2, with 11 bases fitting TRBD2. Germline V gene data show CDR1 as SGHVS and CDR2 as FQNEAQ. V was clipped by 7 bases and J by 0 bases; unmatched bases: 10. The CDR3 has 18 amino acids. The CDR3 DNA is TGTGCCAGCACCTCATCCGGGACTAGCGGAGCGAACACCGGGGAGCTGTTTTTT. Translation gives CASTSSGTSGANTGELFF.

In DNA, the CDR3 is TGTGCCAGCAGTCAGGACGGAAGGACAAATGAGCAGTTCTTC. Residues: CASSQDGRTNEQFF. The genes are TRBV6-2 or TRBV6-3 and TRBJ2-1, with D tentatively TRBD1 (5 bases). V lost 5 bases and J lost 7, with 15 bases in between. This CDR3 region has 14 residues. CDR1 MNHEY and CDR2 SVGEGT come from the germline V gene.

The chain couples TRBV12-3 or TRBV12-4 to TRBJ1-2; no reliable D call. The CDR3 covers 13 residues. The V end lost 7 bases, the J end lost 4 bases, and 13 bases lay between the germline ends. The CDR3 loop is CASKTDTLYGYTF. The CDR3 DNA sequence: TGTGCCAGCAAAACCGACACCCTCTATGGCTACACCTTC.

The rearrangement joins TRBV2 to TRBJ2-1, with TRBD2 matching over 8 bases. The CDR3 is 15 residues long. The V gene's germline CDR1 is SNHLY and CDR2 FYNNEI. The V segment lost 3 bases and the J segment 0 bases; nucleotides outside the gene matches: 1. CDR3 protein: CASSDLAGSYNEQFF. The CDR3, as DNA: TGTGCCAGCAGTGACCTAGCGGGCTCCTACAATGAGCAGTTCTTC.

This clone has more than one count but fewer than ten. The rearrangement uses TRBV13 and TRBJ2-7, with D perhaps matching TRBD2 (8 bases). The CDR3 runs 19 residues. CDR1 and CDR2 from the germline V gene are PRHDT and FYEKMQ (reference sequence). Trimming stripped 2 bases from V and 2 bases from J, with 25 bases between. CDR3 sequence (DNA): TGTGCCAGCAGCTTATGGTACCCGGGAGGGGGCGCCATCCCCTACGAGCAGTACTTC. Residues: CASSLWYPGGGAIPYEQYF.

J is TRBJ1-5 and V is TRBV7-2; D not resolved. CDR1 SGHTA and CDR2 FQGNSA come from the germline V gene. Trimming stripped 2 bases from V and 0 bases from J, with 8 bases between. The CDR3 extends over 15 amino acids. The CDR3: CASSLSRLSNQPQHF. In DNA, the CDR3 is TGTGCCAGCAGCTTATCCAGGCTTAGCAATCAGCCCCAGCATTTT.

The rearrangement joins TRBV6-5 to TRBJ1-6; 7 bases agree with TRBD1. The CDR3 covers 14 residues. The V and J ends lost 2 bases and 8 bases, in that order; junction bases with no gene match: 3. Germline CDR1 and CDR2: MNHEY and SVGAGI. The CDR3 DNA reads as TGTGCCAGCAGTTACGTTCAGGGGGATTCACCCCTCCACTTT. Its translation is CASSYVQGDSPLHF.

The chain joins TRBV10-3 to TRBJ1-6, with D maybe TRBD1 (6 bases). The germline V gene encodes CDR1 ENHRY and CDR2 SYGVKD. The CDR3 covers 13 residues. V lost 6 bases and J lost 5, with 8 bases in between. The CDR3 sequence: CAIRQGDNSPLHF. The CDR3 nucleotides are TGTGCCATCAGACAGGGTGATAATTCACCCCTCCACTTT.

The chain recombines TRBV5-1 with TRBJ1-2, with D possibly TRBD1 on 6 matching bases. Germline V gene lookup returns CDR1 SGHRS and CDR2 YFSETQ. V was shortened by 0 bases and J by 7 bases, with 13 bases between the two germline ends. The CDR3 runs 14 residues. CDR3 region: CASSLAVGATGYTF. The CDR3 coding sequence is TGCGCCAGCAGCTTGGCCGTGGGGGCGACTGGCTACACCTTC.

The rearrangement links TRBV7-9 to TRBJ1-4, with a tentative D call TRBD1 (5 bases). The CDR3 runs 16 residues. The germline gives CDR1 SEHNR, CDR2 FQNEAQ (reference sequence). V lost 1 base and J 0 bases, leaving 9 bases between the germline ends. Here the CDR3 reads CASSLDGGTTNEKLFF. CDR3 DNA: TGTGCCAGCAGCTTAGACGGGGGAACAACTAATGAAAAACTGTTTTTT.

The chain carries TRBV12-3 or TRBV12-4 and TRBJ2-3, with 10 bases identical to TRBD2. With 8 bases clipped from V and 5 bases from J, the junction kept 1 base outside the gene matches. The length of the CDR3 is 12 residues. The chain's CDR3 is CASGTSEDTQYF. CDR3 in DNA: TGTGCCAGCGGGACTAGCGAAGATACGCAGTATTTT.

This clone was seen once. This sequence joins TRBV18 and TRBJ1-1; D not resolved. CDR1 is KGHSH and CDR2 is LQKENI in the germline V gene. CDR3 length equals 16 residues. V gave up 0 bases and J gave up 4 bases, with 15 bases separating them. The CDR3 DNA reads as TGTGCCAGCTCACCACCATTACGGGAGGTCGGCACTGAAGCTTTCTTT. This gives the protein CASSPPLREVGTEAFF.

The chain employs TRBV5-1 and TRBJ2-7; D unclear. With 2 bases removed from V and 6 bases from J, the gap between germline ends came to 15 bases. Per the germline V gene, CDR1 is SGHRS and CDR2 is YFSETQ. This CDR3 has 14 amino acids. Here the CDR3 reads CASSFQNRDSEQYF. The CDR3 DNA reads TGCGCCAGCAGCTTCCAAAACAGAGACTCCGAGCAGTACTTC.

The gene calls are TRBV7-9 and TRBJ1-2; D remains unclear. The V end lost 2 bases, the J end lost 1 base, and 2 bases lay between the germline ends. Germline-derived CDR1 and CDR2 are SEHNR and FQNEAQ (reference sequence). There are 12 residues in the CDR3. In nucleotides, the CDR3 is TGTGCCAGCAGCTTATATAACTATGGCTACACCTTC. Its translation is CASSLYNYGYTF.

The chain joins TRBV10-3 to TRBJ2-1; TRBD1 aligns across 10 bases. The CDR3 loop spans 13 amino acids. With V trimmed by 6 bases and J by 8 bases, 4 bases remained unmatched. CDR1 ENHRY and CDR2 SYGVKD come from the germline V gene. CDR3: CAISGTGDYEQFF. The CDR3 DNA reads as TGTGCCATCAGCGGGACAGGGGATTATGAGCAGTTCTTC.

The chain employs TRBV6-5 and TRBJ2-7; D possibly corresponds to TRBD1 (6 bases). Germline-derived CDR1 and CDR2 are MNHEY and SVGAGI. The CDR3 has 14 residues. The ends were cut back, 2 bases at V and 6 bases at J, with 14 bases in the middle. CDR3 in DNA: TGTGCCAGCAGTTACGGGGACAAAACGGGCGAGCAGTACTTC. Translation gives CASSYGDKTGEQYF.

The J gene is TRBJ2-7, the V gene TRBV3-1 (or the pseudogene TRBV3-2); a possible D gene is TRBD2 (6 bases). V was cut by 7 bases and J by 6 bases, with 16 bases left in between. This CDR3 region has 13 residues. The germline V gene encodes CDR1 LGHDT and CDR2 YNNKEL (reference sequence). CDR3 nucleotides: TGTGCCAGCAAGGGGACGGGGAGGATCGAGCAGTACTTC. Translated: CASKGTGRIEQYF.